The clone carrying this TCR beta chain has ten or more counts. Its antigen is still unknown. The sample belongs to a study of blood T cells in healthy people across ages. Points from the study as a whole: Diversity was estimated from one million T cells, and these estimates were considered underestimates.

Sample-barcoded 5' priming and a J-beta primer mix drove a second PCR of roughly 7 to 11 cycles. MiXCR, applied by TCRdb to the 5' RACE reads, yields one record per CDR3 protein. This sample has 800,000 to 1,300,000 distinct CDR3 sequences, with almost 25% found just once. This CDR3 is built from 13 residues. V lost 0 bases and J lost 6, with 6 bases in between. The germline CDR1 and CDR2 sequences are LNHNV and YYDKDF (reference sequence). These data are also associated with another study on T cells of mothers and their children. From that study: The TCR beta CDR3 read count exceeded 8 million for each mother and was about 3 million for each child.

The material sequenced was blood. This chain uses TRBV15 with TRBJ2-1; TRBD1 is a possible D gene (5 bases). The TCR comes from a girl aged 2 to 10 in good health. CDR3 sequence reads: CATSRDGANEQFF. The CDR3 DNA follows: TGTGCCACCAGCAGAGATGGGGCCAATGAGCAGTTCTTC.